This T cell receptor (beta chain) comes out of a study of shared clonotypes between healthy human individuals. Germline V CDR1 and CDR2: SGHVS, FNYEAQ. V gave up 5 bases and J gave up 6 bases; unmatched junction bases: 7. The CDR3 length is 15 residues. Here immunoSEQ multiplex PCR was the method, and the copy in TCRdb shows in-frame clones only, minus some. The sample lists 2,500,000 or so clones, roughly nine tenths occurring once. The material sequenced was naive CD4+ T cells sorted from blood. This sample's subset: CD45RA+ positively selected. This TCR was sampled from a young man in good health. This chain connects TRBV7-6 to TRBJ2-7, with 13 bases fitting TRBD2. The CDR3 nucleotides are TGTGCCAGCAGCCAGGGGACTAGCGGGAACCGCGAGCAGTACTTC. Protein sequence: CASSQGTSGNREQYF.